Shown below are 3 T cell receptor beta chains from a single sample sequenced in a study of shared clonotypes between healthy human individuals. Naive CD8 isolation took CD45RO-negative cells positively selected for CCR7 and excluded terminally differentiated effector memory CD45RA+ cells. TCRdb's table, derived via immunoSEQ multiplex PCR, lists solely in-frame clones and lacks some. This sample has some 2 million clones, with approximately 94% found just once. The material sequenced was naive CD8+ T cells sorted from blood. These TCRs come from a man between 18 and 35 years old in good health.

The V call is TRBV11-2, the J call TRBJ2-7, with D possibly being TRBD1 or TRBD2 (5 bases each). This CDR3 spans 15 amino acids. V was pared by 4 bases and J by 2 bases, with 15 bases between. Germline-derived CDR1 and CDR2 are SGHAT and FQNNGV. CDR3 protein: CASSYGAAGAYEQYF. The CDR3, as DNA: TGTGCCAGCAGCTACGGGGCGGCAGGTGCCTACGAGCAGTACTTC.

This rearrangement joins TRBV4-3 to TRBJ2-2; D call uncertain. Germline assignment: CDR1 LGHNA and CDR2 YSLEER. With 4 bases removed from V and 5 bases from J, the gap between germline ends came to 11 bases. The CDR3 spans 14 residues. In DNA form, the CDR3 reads TGCGCCAGCAGCCTAGACGCTCTGACCGGGGAGCTGTTTTTT. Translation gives CASSLDALTGELFF.

CDR3 amino acids: CASSIAGTRPSTDTQYF. DNA for the CDR3: TGTGCCAGCAGTATTGCCGGGACTAGACCTAGCACAGATACGCAGTATTTT. V usage is TRBV7-9 and J usage is TRBJ2-3, with TRBD2 identical over 8 bases. Looked up from germline, CDR1 is SEHNR and CDR2 is FQNEAQ (reference sequence). V lost 6 bases, J lost 0 bases, and 11 bases stayed unmatched. The CDR3 covers 17 residues.